This TCR beta chain was documented in a study of regulatory T cells in long-lasting Graves disease. Time point: newly diagnosed GD, antithyroid drugs for less than 3 months. From PBMCs, RNA was extracted and then used to make the TCR library. Recruitment took place at an endocrinology department in Xi'an, China. Whole-study findings and limits: TRBV28, TRBJ1-2 and TRBJ2-5 were favored in persistent disease.

This clonotype was recorded at least ten times. The target antigen is unknown. V gave up 4 bases and J gave up 7 bases; unmatched junction bases: 13. Germline assignment: CDR1 SGHRS and CDR2 YFSETQ. CDR3 size: 17 residues. Arm-PCR of CDR3 regions with iRepertoire HTBI primers generated TCR beta libraries. TCRdb analysed the multiplex PCR reads with MiXCR anew, one entry per CDR3 protein. The sample carries a few hundred thousand distinct CDR3 sequences, 14% recorded once. These same records also appear under a second study, on T cells in Graves' hyperthyroidism and ophthalmopathy.

Sequenced material: peripheral blood mononuclear cells (PBMCs), taken at new diagnosis, from a patient treated with antithyroid drugs. The chain employs TRBV5-1 and TRBJ2-1; 11 nucleotides match TRBD2. The clonotype originates from a woman between 50 and 59 years old with Graves disease. For the CDR3, the DNA is TGCGCCAGCAGCAGAAAAAAGCTAGCGGGAGGTTTGAATGAGCAGTTCTTC. Translating gives CASSRKKLAGGLNEQFF.